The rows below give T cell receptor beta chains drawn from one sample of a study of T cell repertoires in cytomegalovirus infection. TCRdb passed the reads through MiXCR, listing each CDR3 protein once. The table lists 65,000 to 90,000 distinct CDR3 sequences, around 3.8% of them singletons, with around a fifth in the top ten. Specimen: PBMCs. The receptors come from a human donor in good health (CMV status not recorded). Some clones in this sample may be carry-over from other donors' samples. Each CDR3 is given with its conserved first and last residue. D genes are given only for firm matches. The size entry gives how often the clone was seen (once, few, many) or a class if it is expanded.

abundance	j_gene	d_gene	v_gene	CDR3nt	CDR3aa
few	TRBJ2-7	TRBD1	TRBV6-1	TGTGCCAGCAGTGAAGGGGACAGCTCCTACGAGCAGTACTTC	CASSEGDSSYEQYF
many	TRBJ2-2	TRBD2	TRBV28	TGTGCCAGCGGGACTTGGTGGAGGGCCGGGACTAGCGAAACCGGGGAGCTGTTTTTT	CASGTWWRAGTSETGELFF
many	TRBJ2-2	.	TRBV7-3	TGTGCCAGCAGCTCGACCAACACCGGGGAGCTGTTTTTT	CASSSTNTGELFF
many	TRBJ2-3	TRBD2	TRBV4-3	TGCGCCAGCAGCCAAGACTCAGCGGGGGGCACAGATACGCAGTATTTT	CASSQDSAGGTDTQYF
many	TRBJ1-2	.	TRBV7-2	TGTGCCAGCAGCTTATCCCACAGTTCTAACTATGGCTACACCTTC	CASSLSHSSNYGYTF
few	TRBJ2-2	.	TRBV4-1	TGCGCCAGCAGCCAGTCACCTCCGGGCCCCGGGAGGAACACCGGGGAGCTGTTTTTT	CASSQSPPGPGRNTGELFF
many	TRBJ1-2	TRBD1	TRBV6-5	TGTGCCAGCAGTACCAGGACAGGGACGAGAGGCTACACCTTC	CASSTRTGTRGYTF
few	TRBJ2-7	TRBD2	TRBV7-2	TGTGCCAGCAGCTTAGCCGGGACTAGCGGGTTCGAGCAGTACTTC	CASSLAGTSGFEQYF
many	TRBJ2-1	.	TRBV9	TGTGCCAGCAGCGTAGAAGCGGCCTCCAATGAGCAGTTCTTC	CASSVEAASNEQFF
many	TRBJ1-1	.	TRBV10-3	TGTGCCACCTTCCCCAGTGACGAACGGCCTGAAGCTTTCTTT	CATFPSDERPEAFF
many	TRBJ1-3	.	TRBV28	TGTGCCAGCAGTTTATCTGGGCGCGTAGGAAACACCATATATTTT	CASSLSGRVGNTIYF
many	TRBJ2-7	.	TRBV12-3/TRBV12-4	TGTGCCAGCAGTTTGGGACGCGGGCCAAGCTCCTACGAGCAGTACTTC	CASSLGRGPSSYEQYF
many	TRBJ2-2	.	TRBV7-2	TGTGCCAGCAGCTTAGCGTGGAACACCGGGGAGCTGTTTTTT	CASSLAWNTGELFF
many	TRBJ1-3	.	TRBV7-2	TGTGCCAGCAGCGACCTACCTGGGACTGGAAACACCATATATTTT	CASSDLPGTGNTIYF
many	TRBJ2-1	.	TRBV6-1	TGTGCCAGCACCCTAGGGCCAGGCAATGAGCAGTTCTTC	CASTLGPGNEQFF
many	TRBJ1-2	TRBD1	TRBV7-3	TGTGCCAGCAGCTCGACAGGGGCGAGTGGCTACACCTTC	CASSSTGASGYTF
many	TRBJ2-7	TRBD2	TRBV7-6	TGTGCCAGCAGCTTAGAGGTAGCGGGAGGGCCAACCTACGAGCAGTACTTC	CASSLEVAGGPTYEQYF
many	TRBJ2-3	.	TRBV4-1	TGCGCCAGCAGCCAAGATACGTCAGATACGCAGTATTTT	CASSQDTSDTQYF
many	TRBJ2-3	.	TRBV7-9	TGTGCCAGCAGCCCCAGCGGGCACTCTGATCCCCATACGCAGTATTTT	CASSPSGHSDPHTQYF
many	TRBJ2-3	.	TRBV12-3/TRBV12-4	TGTGCCAGCAGCCTGGGGGATTCGAGAGATACGCAGTATTTT	CASSLGDSRDTQYF
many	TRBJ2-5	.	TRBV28	TGTGCCAGCACCCGGACGGGGGCCAGGGAGACCCAGTACTTC	CASTRTGARETQYF
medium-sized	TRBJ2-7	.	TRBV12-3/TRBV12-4	TGTGCCAGCAGTTTCAACTACGAGCAGTACTTC	CASSFNYEQYF
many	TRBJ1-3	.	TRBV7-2	TGTGCCAGCAGCTGGAATCGGGAAACGGCTTTT	CASSWNRETAF
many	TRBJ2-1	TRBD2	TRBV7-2	TGTGCCAGCAGCTTATATGCTGGGGGGGACAATGAGCAGTTCTTC	CASSLYAGGDNEQFF
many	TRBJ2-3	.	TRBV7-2	TGTGCCAGCAGCTTAGAAAGTTACGAAGGGGATACGCAGTATTTT	CASSLESYEGDTQYF
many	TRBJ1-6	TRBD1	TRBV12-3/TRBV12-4	TGTGCCAGCAGTGGGCCCGGACAGGGTTCACCCCTCCACTTT	CASSGPGQGSPLHF
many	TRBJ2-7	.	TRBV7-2	TGTGCCAGCAGCTTAGGTGCGCTATACGAGCAGTACTTC	CASSLGALYEQYF
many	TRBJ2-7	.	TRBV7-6	TGTGCCAGCAGTCTCCACTACGAGCAGTACTTC	CASSLHYEQYF
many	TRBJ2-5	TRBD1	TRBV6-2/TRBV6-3	TGTGCCAGCAGTCCGGACAGGAAGGGACAAGAGACCCAGTACTTC	CASSPDRKGQETQYF
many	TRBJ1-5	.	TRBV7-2	TGTGCCAGCAGCCCGGACGGCCGGTCCCAGCATTTT	CASSPDGRSQHF
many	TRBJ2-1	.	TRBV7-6	TGTGCCAGCAGCTTAGTTCCAGGGGTCGCCCTGAATGAGCAGTTCTTC	CASSLVPGVALNEQFF
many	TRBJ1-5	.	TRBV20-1	TGCAGTGCCACTCTCTCAGGGATAAGGAATCAGCCCCAGCATTTT	CSATLSGIRNQPQHF
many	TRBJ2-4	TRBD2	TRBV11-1	TGTGCCAGCAGCTTAACAGGGACTAGCGGGAGACCGGCCAAAAACATTCAGTACTTC	CASSLTGTSGRPAKNIQYF
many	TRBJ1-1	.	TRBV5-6	TGTGCCAGCAGCCCCTCCGGGTGGACTGAAGCTTTCTTT	CASSPSGWTEAFF
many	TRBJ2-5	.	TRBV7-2	TGTGCCAGCGCCGGACTGGAACAAGAGACCCAGTACTTC	CASAGLEQETQYF
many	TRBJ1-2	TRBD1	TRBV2	TGTGCCAGCAGTGGGGACAGCGAATATGGCTACACCTTC	CASSGDSEYGYTF
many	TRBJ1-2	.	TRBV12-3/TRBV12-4	TGTGCCAGCAGCAACGGCTATGGCTACACCTTC	CASSNGYGYTF
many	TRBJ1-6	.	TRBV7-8	TGTGCCAGCAACGACAGTGGATCCTATAATTCACCCCTCCACTTT	CASNDSGSYNSPLHF
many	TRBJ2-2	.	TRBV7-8	TGTGCCAGCAGCTTATTAGCGAACGCGAACACCGGGGAGCTGTTTTTT	CASSLLANANTGELFF
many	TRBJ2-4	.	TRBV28	TGTGCCAGCAGCCCCGGTGGGCCCAAAAACATTCAGTACTTC	CASSPGGPKNIQYF
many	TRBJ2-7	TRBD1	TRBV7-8	TGTGCCAGCGCGAGGGACAGGGGGACCTACGAGCAGTACTTC	CASARDRGTYEQYF
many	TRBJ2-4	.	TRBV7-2	TGTGCCAGCAGCTTAGTACTAGCACACTTC	CASSLVLAHF
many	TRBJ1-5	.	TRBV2	TGTGCCAGCAGTGAGAGCAATCAGCCCCAGCATTTT	CASSESNQPQHF